This TCR beta chain derives from a study of cytomegalovirus exposure and HLA in healthy donors listed by TCRdb under 2017. Regarding the complete study: In an earlier analysis of approximately 500 of the donors, about 260 Gb of sequence data and roughly 100 million unique TCR beta sequences from 150 million to 200 million T cells were reported. Because of strong linkage in the cohort, roughly five DR-DQ haplotypes were treated as single units for association and clustering. The number of typed donors differed by locus: about 620-630 for A, B, C, DRB1 and DQB1; 522 for DQA1; 606 for DPA1; and around 490 for DPB1. The genetic ancestry cluster associated with self-reported Caucasian donors included over 80% of the roughly 400 genotyped donors. Rather than drawing on any new phenotypic data, the later analysis identified candidate immune exposures from TCR beta sequences and the way those sequences occurred across donors. In an earlier analysis of a few hundred of the donors, high-throughput TCR beta sequencing was used to judge whether each TCR beta V gene segment behaved as functional or pseudogenic. In addition to the first cohort of several hundred subjects, a separate validation cohort of about 120 different subjects was used. Alongside the repertoire data, information on donor age, sex, ethnicity and CMV serostatus was compiled. Every repertoire in the discovery cohort had been generated on one and the same sequencing platform. About 330 gigabases of sequencing data and 70 million to 95 million unique TCR sequences made up an early release that covered roughly 670 HLA-typed donors. In a later genetic analysis, genome-wide SNP genotypes for about 65% of the roughly 670 donors were used, and that subset was treated as a discovery cohort. Among a few hundred genotyped donors of the cohort, an average of around 240,000 unique TCR beta nucleotide sequences were sequenced per donor, roughly 18% of them non-productive. The study aimed to test whether signatures of past pathogen exposure could be identified by cataloging public T cell receptors. To predict cytomegalovirus infection status, the study brought together high-throughput TCR immunosequencing, statistical association of individual TCRs with disease status, and machine learning. The study profiled the T cell repertoires of 500 to 800 subjects by immunosequencing and related them to cytomegalovirus serostatus. Class I and class II HLA loci were covered by the typing at four-digit resolution. To study patterns of TCR occurrence, a later analysis re-analyzed previously published TCR beta repertoires from hundreds of donors and added high-resolution HLA genotyping. Points the paper makes about the study in general: According to a later genetic analysis, donors in an Asian-associated ancestry cluster had fewer N-insertions in productive TCRs than the approximately 630-donor mean. Because some donors lacked HLA typing at each locus, the association tests relied only on the typed subset. Assigning TCR associations to individual alleles was difficult when HLA alleles, especially DR and DQ, strongly co-occurred. A later genetic analysis associated a missense DCLRE1C variant with V-gene and J-gene trimming of TCR beta chains, and an independent cohort replicated the association. In a later analysis, around 17,000 TCR beta sequences were associated with specific HLA alleles at a false discovery rate of 0.05. In this cohort, only TCR beta chains were sequenced, and detectable features were limited by the absence of alpha or paired-chain data. In a later analysis, several top co-occurrence clusters were reported to appear linked to parvovirus B19, influenza, CMV and Epstein-Barr virus. The 87-base-pair reads could not distinguish some IMGT-functional V segments, including TRBV6-2 and TRBV6-3, so those segments were excluded. In vitro tests confirmed that a few of the cytomegalovirus-associated TCR beta chains recognize cytomegalovirus antigens. A total of roughly 160 TCR beta chains were listed by the study as associated with cytomegalovirus. A further reported finding was that TCR beta sequences accurately predicted the HLA-A and HLA-B alleles for most subjects in the first cohort. The presence/absence analyses assumed that sequencing depth was roughly uniform across donors, and that assumption may not be true. According to a later analysis, TCR association rates differed among HLA loci, with DRB1 alleles showing the most associated TCRs and HLA-C alleles showing the fewest. Correlated functional status among segregating V segments might be attributable to linkage disequilibrium, but an unknown experimental factor could not be ruled out. The authors suggested that the approach could potentially be extended to other disease states and immunological phenotypes. CMV serostatus was the only immune exposure information available for the cohort. Most TCR sequences were observed very rarely across donors, whereas some public TCRs were present in many individuals. A cluster of highly shared sequence variants was judged likely to represent a technical artifact of the sequencing pipeline. In an earlier analysis of 500 to 650 of the donors, most TCR beta V segments appeared in productive rearrangements about 87% or about 30% of the time, broadly matching IMGT annotations. In a later analysis, most CMV-associated TCR beta chains were found to appear HLA-restricted, with HLA associations seemingly driven largely by CMV exposure. In a later analysis, HLA-associated TCR beta chains were found to be more clonally expanded and to have lower generation probabilities than equally common non-associated chains. In both the original and validation cohorts, the classifier was reported to diagnose cytomegalovirus status with high specificity and sensitivity. Because counts were too low, around 18 rarely observed V segments, including chromosome 9 orphons, were left out of the earlier analysis of roughly 600 of the donors.

Library preparation used the immunoSEQ multiplex PCR assay. The multiplex PCR relied on a mix of 60 forward primers for TCR Vbeta segments and 13 reverse primers for TCR Jbeta segments. Amplification of the CDR3 region of rearranged TCR beta genes was performed with a multiplex PCR assay on genomic DNA. Amplified TCR beta libraries were sequenced as 87-base-pair reads on the Illumina HiSeq System. The authors' pipeline ran thus. A later analysis counted tens of millions of unique TCR beta chains across the approximately 700 repertoires, and around 9.9 million of these chains were shared by at least two donors. A nearest-neighbor algorithm error-corrected the raw reads and collapsed the reads into unique sequences, merging closely related sequences to remove PCR and sequencing errors. CDR3 sequences were aligned to IMGT reference sequences to assign V, D and J gene segments. For a sequence to be retained, a match of at least six nucleotides was required to both a V gene segment and a J gene segment. Rearrangements were classified as productive when the CDR3 lacked stop codons and remained in frame with V and J, and all other rearrangements were classified as non-productive. Following IMGT convention, CDR3 was defined as the stretch from the second conserved V-encoded cysteine to the conserved J-encoded phenylalanine. The earlier analysis of about 620 of the donors excluded sequences that lacked an unambiguous match to a single V gene segment. An earlier analysis of 450 to 650 of the donors called V segments functional above 56.7% productive rearrangements and segregating when the between-donor standard deviation exceeded 5%. To diagnose cytomegalovirus status from the catalog of TCR beta chain sequences, a statistical classification framework was built. In a later analysis, V and J genes were assigned by comparing TCR nucleotide sequences against IMGT/GENE-DB human TR gene sequences. In a later analysis, CDR3 sequences and most-parsimonious VDJ recombination scenarios were assigned using the TCRdist pipeline. In a later analysis, every TCR beta chain was defined by the combination of its CDR3 amino acid sequence and its V-gene family, and reads without a unique V-gene family were dropped. As a way to deal with suspected cross-contamination and a sequencing artifact, a later analysis dropped roughly 600 nucleotide sequences that were highly shared and had low generation probability. In a later analysis, a clonal expansion index was calculated for each public chain from normalized within-repertoire ranks of inferred template counts. In a later analysis, generation probabilities were computed using a VDJ recombination model fitted to out-of-frame rearrangements, and the results were checked against IGoR. In a later analysis, TCR-TCR, TCR-HLA and TCR-CMV co-occurrence was scored with hypergeometric tests, and a repertoire-size bias correction was applied to TCR pairs. False discovery rates were estimated in a later analysis by permuting HLA or CMV assignments 20 times. In a later analysis, co-occurring TCRs were grouped with DBSCAN, and TCRdist sequence similarity was added when clustering was performed within HLA-allele-positive subsets. Repertoires with fewer than 30,000 or more than 120,000 public chains were left out of co-occurrence clustering, as were a handful of repertoires with anomalous nucleotide sharing. In its TCRdb copy, this immuneACCESS table keeps in-frame sequences only and misses some clones. Where compared with another copy, unresolved V genes explain less than half of these, and the others have no known cause. V and J calls and clone size are copied from that table; D and trimming were computed from the DNA. This sample holds around 210,000 clones; roughly 85% were observed only once. Of the sample, roughly 0.24% is held by the ten largest clones.

The germline V gene (reference sequence) provides CDR1 LNHNV and CDR2 YYDKDF. Clipping removes 0 bases from V and 7 bases from J, with 11 as the unmatched junction base count. The CDR3 measures 18 amino acids from cysteine to phenylalanine. Only the CDR3 part of the read is kept: 54 bases, read in frame from the first base. To note about this clone: The clone's antigen remains unknown. Per-base quality was not reported, and no clone a single base away is much larger than it.

The cohort comprised 666 healthy bone marrow donors. At the time of sampling, every cohort member was nominally healthy, though immune exposures that went unrecorded were likely present. The donor tested CMV seronegative and was one of the 352 seronegative cohort members. A peripheral blood sample was collected from each donor, and TCR beta sequencing was performed on peripheral blood mononuclear cells. The Qiagen DNeasy Blood Extraction Kit was used to extract genomic DNA from the blood cell samples. The material sequenced was PBMCs. The rearranged segments are TRBV15 and TRBJ1-5; the central 11 bases match TRBD1. The TCR sequence derives from a girl aged 2-9 years in good health and CMV-seronegative. The DNA sequence is as follows: TGTGCCACCAGCAGAGATCCTATGTCCGGGACAGGGGGACAGCCCCAGCATTTT. Its amino acids are CATSRDPMSGTGGQPQHF.